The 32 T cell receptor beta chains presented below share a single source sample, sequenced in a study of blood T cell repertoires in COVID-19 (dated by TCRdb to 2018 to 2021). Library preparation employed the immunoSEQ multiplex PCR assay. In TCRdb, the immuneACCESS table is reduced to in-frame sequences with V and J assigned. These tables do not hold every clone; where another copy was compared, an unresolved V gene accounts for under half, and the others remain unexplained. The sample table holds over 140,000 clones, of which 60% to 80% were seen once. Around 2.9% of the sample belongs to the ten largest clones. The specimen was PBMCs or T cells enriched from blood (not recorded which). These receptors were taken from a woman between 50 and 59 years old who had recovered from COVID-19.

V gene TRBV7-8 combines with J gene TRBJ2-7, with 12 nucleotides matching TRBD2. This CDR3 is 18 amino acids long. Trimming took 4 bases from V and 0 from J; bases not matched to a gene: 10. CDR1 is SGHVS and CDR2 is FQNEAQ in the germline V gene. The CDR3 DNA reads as TGTGCCAGCAGCTGGACGATCGGGACTAGCGGGCGCTCCTACGAGCAGTACTTC. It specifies CASSWTIGTSGRSYEQYF.

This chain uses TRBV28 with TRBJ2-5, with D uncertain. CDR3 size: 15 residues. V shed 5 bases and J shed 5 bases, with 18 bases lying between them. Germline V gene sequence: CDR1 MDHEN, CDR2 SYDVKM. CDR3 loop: CASSDARAGRETQYF. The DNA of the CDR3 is TGTGCCAGCAGTGATGCGCGCGCTGGTCGGGAGACCCAGTACTTC.

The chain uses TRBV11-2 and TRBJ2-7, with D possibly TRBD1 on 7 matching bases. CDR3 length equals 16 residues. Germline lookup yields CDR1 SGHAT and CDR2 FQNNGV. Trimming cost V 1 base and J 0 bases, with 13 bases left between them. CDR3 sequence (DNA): TGTGCCAGCAGCTTAGGGCAGGGGGGCCTCTCCTACGAGCAGTACTTC. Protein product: CASSLGQGGLSYEQYF.

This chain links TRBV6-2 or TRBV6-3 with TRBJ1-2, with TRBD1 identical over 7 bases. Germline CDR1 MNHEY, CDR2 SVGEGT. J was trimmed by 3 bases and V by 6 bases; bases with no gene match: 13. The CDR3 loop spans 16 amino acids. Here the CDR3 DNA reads TGTGCCAGCAGCGCCGGACGGGGACAGAGGGACTATGGCTACACCTTC. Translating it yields CASSAGRGQRDYGYTF.

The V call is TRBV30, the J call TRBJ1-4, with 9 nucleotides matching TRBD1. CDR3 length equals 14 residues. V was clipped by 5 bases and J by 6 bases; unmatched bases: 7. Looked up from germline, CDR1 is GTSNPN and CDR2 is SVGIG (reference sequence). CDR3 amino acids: CAWDTGGWDEKLFF. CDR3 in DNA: TGTGCCTGGGATACAGGGGGCTGGGATGAAAAACTGTTTTTT.

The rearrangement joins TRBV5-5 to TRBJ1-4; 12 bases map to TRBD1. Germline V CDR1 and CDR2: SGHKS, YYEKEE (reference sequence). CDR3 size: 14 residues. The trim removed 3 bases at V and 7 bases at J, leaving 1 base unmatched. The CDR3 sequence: CASSWDRGREKLFF. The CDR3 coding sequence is TGTGCCAGCAGCTGGGACAGGGGGCGTGAAAAACTGTTTTTT.

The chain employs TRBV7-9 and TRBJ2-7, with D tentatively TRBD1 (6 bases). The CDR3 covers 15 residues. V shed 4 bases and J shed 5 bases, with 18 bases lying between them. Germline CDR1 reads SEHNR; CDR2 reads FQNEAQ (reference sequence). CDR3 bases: TGTGCCAGCAGCTCCCCAGGGGAAAGGGCTAACGAGCAGTACTTC. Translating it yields CASSSPGERANEQYF.

In DNA form, the CDR3 reads TGCAGTGCTAGTGATAGCGGGGGGGCGGAGACCCAGTACTTC. It specifies CSASDSGGAETQYF. The rearrangement joins TRBV20-1 to TRBJ2-5, with TRBD2 matching 11 bases. V shed 3 bases and J 5 bases; nucleotides not matched to a gene: 5. Germline CDR1 DFQATT, CDR2 SNEGSKA (reference sequence). The length of the CDR3 is 14 residues.

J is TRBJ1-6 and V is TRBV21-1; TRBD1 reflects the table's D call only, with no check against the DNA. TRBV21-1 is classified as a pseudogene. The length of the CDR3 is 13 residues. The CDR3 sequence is CASSKLPDSPLHF. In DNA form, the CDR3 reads TGTGCCAGCAGCAAATTGCCAGATTCACCCCTCCACTTT.

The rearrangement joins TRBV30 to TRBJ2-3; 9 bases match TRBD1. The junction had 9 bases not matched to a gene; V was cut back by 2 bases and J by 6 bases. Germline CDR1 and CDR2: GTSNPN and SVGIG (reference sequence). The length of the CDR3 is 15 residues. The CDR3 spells CAWSPSGQGSDTQYF. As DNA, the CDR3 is TGTGCCTGGAGTCCATCGGGACAGGGTTCGGATACGCAGTATTTT.

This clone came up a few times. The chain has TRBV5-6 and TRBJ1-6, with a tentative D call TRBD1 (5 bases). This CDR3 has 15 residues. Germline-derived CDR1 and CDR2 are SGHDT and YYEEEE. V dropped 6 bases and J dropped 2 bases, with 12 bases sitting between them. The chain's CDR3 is CASTSRVAYNSPLHF. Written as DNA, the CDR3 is TGTGCCAGCACCTCCAGGGTGGCCTATAATTCACCCCTCCACTTT. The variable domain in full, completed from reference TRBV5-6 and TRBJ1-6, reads DAGVTQSPTHLIKTRGQQVTLRCSPKSGHDTVSWYQQALGQGPQFIFQYYEEEERQRGNFPDRFSGHQFPNYSSELNVNALLLGDSALYLCASTSRVAYNSPLHFGNGTRLTVT.

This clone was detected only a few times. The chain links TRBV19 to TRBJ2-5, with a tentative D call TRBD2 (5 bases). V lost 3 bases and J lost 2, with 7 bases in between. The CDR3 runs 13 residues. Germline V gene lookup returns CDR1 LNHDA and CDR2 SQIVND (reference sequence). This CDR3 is CASSIRGQETQYF. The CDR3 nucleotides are TGTGCCAGTAGTATTCGGGGACAAGAGACCCAGTACTTC.

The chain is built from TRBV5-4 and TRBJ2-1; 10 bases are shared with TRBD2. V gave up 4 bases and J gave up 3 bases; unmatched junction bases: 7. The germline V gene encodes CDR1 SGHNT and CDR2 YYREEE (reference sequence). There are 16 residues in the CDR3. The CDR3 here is CASSPAGGPGYNEQFF. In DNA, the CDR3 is TGTGCCAGCAGCCCAGCGGGAGGGCCAGGCTACAATGAGCAGTTCTTC. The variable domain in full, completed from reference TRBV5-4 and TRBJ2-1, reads ETGVTQSPTHLIKTRGQQVTLRCSSQSGHNTVSWYQQALGQGPQFIFQYYREEENGRGNFPPRFSGLQFPNYSSELNVNALELDDSALYLCASSPAGGPGYNEQFFGPGTRLTVL.

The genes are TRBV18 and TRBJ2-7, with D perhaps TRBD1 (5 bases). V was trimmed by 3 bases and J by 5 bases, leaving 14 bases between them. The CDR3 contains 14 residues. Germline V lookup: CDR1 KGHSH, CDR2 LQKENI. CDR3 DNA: TGTGCCAGCTCACCTACAGATCAGGGTAACGAGCAGTACTTC. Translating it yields CASSPTDQGNEQYF. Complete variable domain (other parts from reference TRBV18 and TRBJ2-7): NAGVMQNPRHLVRRRGQEARLRCSPMKGHSHVYWYRQLPEEGLKFMVYLQKENIIDESGMPKERFSAEFPKEGPSILRIQQVVRGDSAAYFCASSPTDQGNEQYFGPGTRLTVT.

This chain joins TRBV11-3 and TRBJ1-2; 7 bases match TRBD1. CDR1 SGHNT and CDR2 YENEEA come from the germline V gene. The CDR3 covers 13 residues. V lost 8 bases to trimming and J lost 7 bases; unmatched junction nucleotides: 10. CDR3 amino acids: CASRSRDRSGYTF. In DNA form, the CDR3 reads TGTGCCAGCCGCTCCCGGGACAGAAGTGGCTACACCTTC.

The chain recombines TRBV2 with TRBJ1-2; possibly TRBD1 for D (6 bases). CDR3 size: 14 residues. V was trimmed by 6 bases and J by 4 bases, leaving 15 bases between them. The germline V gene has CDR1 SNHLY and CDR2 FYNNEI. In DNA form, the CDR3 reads TGTGCCAGCAGATCACAGGGTACCGTCTATGGCTACACCTTC. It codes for CASRSQGTVYGYTF. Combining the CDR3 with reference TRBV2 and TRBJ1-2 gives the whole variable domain EPEVTQTPSHQVTQMGQEVILRCVPISNHLYFYWYRQILGQKVEFLVSFYNNEISEKSEIFDDQFSVERPDGSNFTLKIRSTKLEDSAMYFCASRSQGTVYGYTFGSGTRLTVV.

The CDR3 nucleotides are TGTGCCAGCAGTTATTCGGAGACTGAAGCTTTCTTT. It encodes CASSYSETEAFF. The chain is built from TRBV6-5 and TRBJ1-1, with D unresolved. The CDR3 totals 12 residues. Trimming cost V 3 bases and J 5 bases, with 7 bases left between them. Germline loops: CDR1 MNHEY, CDR2 SVGAGI.

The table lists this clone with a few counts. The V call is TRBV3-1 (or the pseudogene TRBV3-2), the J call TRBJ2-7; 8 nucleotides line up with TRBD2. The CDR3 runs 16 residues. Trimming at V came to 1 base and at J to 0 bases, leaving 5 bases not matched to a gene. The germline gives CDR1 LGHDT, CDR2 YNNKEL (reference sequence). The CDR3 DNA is TGTGCCAGCAGCCAAGCAGCGGGGGCCTTCTCCTACGAGCAGTACTTC. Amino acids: CASSQAAGAFSYEQYF.

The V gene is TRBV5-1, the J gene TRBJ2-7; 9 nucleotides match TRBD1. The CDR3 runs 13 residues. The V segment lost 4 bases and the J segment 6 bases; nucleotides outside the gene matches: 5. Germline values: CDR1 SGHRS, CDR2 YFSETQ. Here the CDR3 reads CASSGQGTGEQYF. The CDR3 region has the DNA TGCGCCAGCAGCGGACAGGGGACGGGCGAGCAGTACTTC.

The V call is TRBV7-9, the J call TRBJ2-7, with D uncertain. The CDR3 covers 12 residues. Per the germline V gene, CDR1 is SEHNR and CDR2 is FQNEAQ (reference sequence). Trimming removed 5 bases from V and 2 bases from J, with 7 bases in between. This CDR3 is CASSQGAYEQYF. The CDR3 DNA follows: TGTGCCAGCAGCCAAGGAGCCTACGAGCAGTACTTC.

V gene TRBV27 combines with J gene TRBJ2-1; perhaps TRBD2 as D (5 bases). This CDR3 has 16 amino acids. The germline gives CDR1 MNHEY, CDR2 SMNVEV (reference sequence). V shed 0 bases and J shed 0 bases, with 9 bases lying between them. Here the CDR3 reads CASSLSLGSSYNEQFF. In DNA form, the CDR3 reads TGTGCCAGCAGTTTATCGTTGGGGAGCTCCTACAATGAGCAGTTCTTC.

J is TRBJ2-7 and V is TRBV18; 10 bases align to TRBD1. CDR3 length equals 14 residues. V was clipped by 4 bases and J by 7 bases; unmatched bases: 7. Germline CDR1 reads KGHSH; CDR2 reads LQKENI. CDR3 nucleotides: TGTGCCAGCTCACTGACAGGGGGCGCGGAGGAGCAGTACTTC. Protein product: CASSLTGGAEEQYF.

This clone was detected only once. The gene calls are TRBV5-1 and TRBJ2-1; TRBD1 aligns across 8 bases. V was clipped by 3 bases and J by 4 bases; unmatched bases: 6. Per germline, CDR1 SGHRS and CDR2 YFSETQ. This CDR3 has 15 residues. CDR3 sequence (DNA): TGCGCCAGCAGCTACGGACAGGGTACGTACAATGAGCAGTTCTTC. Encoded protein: CASSYGQGTYNEQFF.

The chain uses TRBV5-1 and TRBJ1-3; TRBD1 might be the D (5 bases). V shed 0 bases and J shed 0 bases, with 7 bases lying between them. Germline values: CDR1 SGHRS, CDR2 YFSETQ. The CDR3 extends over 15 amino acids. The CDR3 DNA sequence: TGCGCCAGCAGCTTGGGGGGCCCCTCTGGAAACACCATATATTTT. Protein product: CASSLGGPSGNTIYF.

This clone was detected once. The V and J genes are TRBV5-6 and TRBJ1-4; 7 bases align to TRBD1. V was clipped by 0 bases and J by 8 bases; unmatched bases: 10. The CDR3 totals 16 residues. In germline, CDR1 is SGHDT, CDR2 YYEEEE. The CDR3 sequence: CASSLEFRTGREKLFF. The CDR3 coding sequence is TGTGCCAGCAGCTTGGAATTTAGGACAGGTCGAGAAAAACTGTTTTTT. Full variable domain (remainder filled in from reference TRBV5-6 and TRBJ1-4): DAGVTQSPTHLIKTRGQQVTLRCSPKSGHDTVSWYQQALGQGPQFIFQYYEEEERQRGNFPDRFSGHQFPNYSSELNVNALLLGDSALYLCASSLEFRTGREKLFFGSGTQLSVL.

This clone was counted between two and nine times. CDR3 in amino acids: CASSEWSVGNTEAFF. The DNA for the CDR3 is TGTGCCAGCAGTGAATGGTCAGTTGGGAACACTGAAGCTTTCTTT. V is TRBV25-1 and J is TRBJ1-1; D ambiguous. CDR1 is MGHDK and CDR2 is SYGVNS in the germline V gene. Between the trimmed V and J ends, which lost 1 base and 1 base, there was a span of 10 bases. The CDR3 sequence is 15 residues long.

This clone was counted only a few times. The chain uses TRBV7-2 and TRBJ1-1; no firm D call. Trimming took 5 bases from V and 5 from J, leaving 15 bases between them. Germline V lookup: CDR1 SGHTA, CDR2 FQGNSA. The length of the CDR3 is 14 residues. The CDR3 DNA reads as TGTGCCAGCAGCCTACTTGTTGGCGGGACTGAAGCTTTCTTT. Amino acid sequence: CASSLLVGGTEAFF.

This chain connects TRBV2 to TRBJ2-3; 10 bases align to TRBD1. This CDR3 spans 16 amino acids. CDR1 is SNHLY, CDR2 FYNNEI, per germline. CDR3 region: CANTRPGDRGTDTQYF. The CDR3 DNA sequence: TGTGCTAACACTAGGCCAGGGGACAGGGGTACAGATACGCAGTATTTT.

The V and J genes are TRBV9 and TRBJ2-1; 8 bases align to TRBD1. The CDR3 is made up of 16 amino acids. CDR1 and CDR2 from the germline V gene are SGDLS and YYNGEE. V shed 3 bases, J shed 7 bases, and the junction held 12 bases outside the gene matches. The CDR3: CASSALTGGMRNEQFF. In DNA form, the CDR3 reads TGTGCCAGCAGCGCCTTAACAGGGGGAATGAGGAATGAGCAGTTCTTC.

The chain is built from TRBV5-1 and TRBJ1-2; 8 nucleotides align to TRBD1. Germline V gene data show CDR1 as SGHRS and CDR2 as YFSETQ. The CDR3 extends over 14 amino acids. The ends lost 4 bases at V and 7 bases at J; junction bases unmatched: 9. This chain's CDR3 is CASSPGQGLSGYTF. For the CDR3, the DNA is TGCGCCAGCAGCCCAGGACAGGGACTTTCTGGCTACACCTTC.

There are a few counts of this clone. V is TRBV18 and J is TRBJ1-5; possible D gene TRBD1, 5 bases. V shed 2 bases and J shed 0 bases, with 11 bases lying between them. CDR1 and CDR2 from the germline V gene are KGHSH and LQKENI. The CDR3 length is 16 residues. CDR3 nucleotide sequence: TGTGCCAGCTCACCAACAGGCGAATATAGCAATCAGCCCCAGCATTTT. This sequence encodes CASSPTGEYSNQPQHF.

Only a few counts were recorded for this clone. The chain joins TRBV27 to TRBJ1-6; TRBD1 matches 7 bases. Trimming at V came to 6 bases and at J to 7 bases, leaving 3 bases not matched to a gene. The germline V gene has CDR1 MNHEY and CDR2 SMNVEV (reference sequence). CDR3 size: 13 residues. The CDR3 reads CASRGTVNSPLHF. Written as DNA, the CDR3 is TGTGCCAGCAGAGGGACAGTCAATTCACCCCTCCACTTT.